This T cell receptor (beta chain) was found in a study of naive and memory T cell subsets. Deletions cut 2 bases from V and 8 bases from J, with 13 bases between. Germline values: CDR1 SGDLS, CDR2 YYNGEE. The CDR3 runs to 13 residues. An equimolar mix of two oligonucleotides served as the beta constant-region primer for TRBC1 and TRBC2. Nested alpha and beta constant-region primers with the SP2 primer drove four PCR rounds on ligated cDNA. TCRdb redid the calling of the UMI-ligation and nested PCR reads with MiXCR, one entry per CDR3 protein. The sample carries around 29,000 distinct CDR3 sequences, roughly 20% recorded once.

Input material: effector memory CD4+ T cells from blood. Subset denoted: effector memory, CD45RA- CD27-. The receptor was derived from a human donor in good health. This rearrangement joins TRBV9 to TRBJ1-1; a possible D gene is TRBD1 (5 bases). For the CDR3, the DNA is TGTGCCAGCAGCGTGGTGTTCGGGGGAGAAGCTTTCTTT. It yields the protein CASSVVFGGEAFF. Based on the CDR3 plus reference TRBV9 and TRBJ1-1, the full variable domain is DSGVTQTPKHLITATGQRVTLRCSPRSGDLSVYWYQQSLDQGLQFLIQYYNGEERAKGNILERFSAQQFPDLHSELNLSSLELGDSALYFCASSVVFGGEAFFGQGTRLTVV.